The sequence of this TCR beta chain was determined in a study of T cell repertoires in cytomegalovirus infection. The overall study: Use of recently identified HLA-C-restricted and well-studied HLA-B-restricted CMV epitopes was part of the study. Both CMV infection and a matching HLA type were indicated by public TCR beta signatures. Study outcomes and limitations: Accumulated public TCR beta family frequency recognized individuals carrying CMV together with the relevant HLA. The response measured ex vivo was dominated by TCR beta clonotypes (HLA-C-restricted and CMV-specific).

The table lists this clonotype with a count of one. Its antigen is unidentified. With 4 bases removed from V and 6 bases from J, the gap between germline ends came to 7 bases. This CDR3 contains 13 residues. Germline V lookup: CDR1 SNHLY, CDR2 FYNNEI. TCRdb re-derived calls from the reads in MiXCR, one entry per CDR3 protein. In the table there are a few hundred thousand distinct CDR3 sequences, about 42% of which are singletons. This sample comprised cultured PBMCs, obtained from culture after CMV antigen stimulation. The rearrangement uses TRBV2 and TRBJ1-6; a possible D gene is TRBD1 (5 bases). The sequence came from a human donor in good health (CMV status not recorded). Some clones in this sample may be carry-over from other donors' samples. CDR3 region: CASSAGTNSPLHF. CDR3 DNA sequence: TGTGCCAGCAGTGCCGGGACTAATTCACCCCTCCACTTT.